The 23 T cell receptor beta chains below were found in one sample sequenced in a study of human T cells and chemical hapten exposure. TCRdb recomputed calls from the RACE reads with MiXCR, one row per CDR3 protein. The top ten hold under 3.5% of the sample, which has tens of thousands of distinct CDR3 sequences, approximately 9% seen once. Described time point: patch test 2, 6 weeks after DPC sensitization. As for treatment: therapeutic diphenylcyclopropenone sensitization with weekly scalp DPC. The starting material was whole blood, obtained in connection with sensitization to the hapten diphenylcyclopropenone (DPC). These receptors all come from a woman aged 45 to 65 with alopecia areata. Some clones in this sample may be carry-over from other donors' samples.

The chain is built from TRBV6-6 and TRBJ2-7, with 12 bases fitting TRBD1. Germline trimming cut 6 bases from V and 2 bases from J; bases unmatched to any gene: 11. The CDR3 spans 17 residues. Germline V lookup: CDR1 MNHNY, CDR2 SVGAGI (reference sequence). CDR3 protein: CASRNRDRGRNPYEQYF. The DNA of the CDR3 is TGTGCCAGCAGGAACCGGGACAGGGGGCGGAACCCCTACGAGCAGTACTTC.

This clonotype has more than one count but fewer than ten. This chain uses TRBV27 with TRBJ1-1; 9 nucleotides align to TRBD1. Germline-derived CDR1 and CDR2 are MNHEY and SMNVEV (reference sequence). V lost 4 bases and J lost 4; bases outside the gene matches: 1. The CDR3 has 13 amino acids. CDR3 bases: TGTGCCAGCAGTTACAGGGGGCTCACTGAAGCTTTCTTT. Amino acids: CASSYRGLTEAFF.

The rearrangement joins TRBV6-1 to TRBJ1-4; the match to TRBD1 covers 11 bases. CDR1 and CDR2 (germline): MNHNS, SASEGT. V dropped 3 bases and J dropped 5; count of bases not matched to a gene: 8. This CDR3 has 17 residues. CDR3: CASSEPRTGGANEKLFF. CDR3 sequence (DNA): TGTGCCAGCAGTGAGCCCAGGACAGGGGGCGCGAATGAAAAACTGTTTTTT.

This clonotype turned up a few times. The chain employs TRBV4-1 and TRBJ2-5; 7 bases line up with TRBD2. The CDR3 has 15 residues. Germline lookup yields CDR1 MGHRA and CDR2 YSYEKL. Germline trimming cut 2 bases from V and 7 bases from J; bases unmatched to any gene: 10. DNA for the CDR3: TGCGCCAGCAGCCAACCCAAGAATTCGGGAGGGACCCAGTACTTC. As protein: CASSQPKNSGGTQYF.

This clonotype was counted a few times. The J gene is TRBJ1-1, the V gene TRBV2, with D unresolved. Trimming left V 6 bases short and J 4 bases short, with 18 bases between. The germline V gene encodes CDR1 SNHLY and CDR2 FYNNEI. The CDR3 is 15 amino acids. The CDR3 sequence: CASRDFRGRSTEAFF. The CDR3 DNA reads TGTGCCAGCAGGGACTTTCGAGGGCGGTCCACTGAAGCTTTCTTT.

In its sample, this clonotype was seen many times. The CDR3 nucleotides are TGTGCCAGCAGTTACTGGGGAGGGGACACTGAAGCTTTCTTT. It yields the protein CASSYWGGDTEAFF. J is TRBJ1-1 and V is TRBV6-5; possibly TRBD1 for D (5 bases). CDR1 is MNHEY and CDR2 is SVGAGI in the germline V gene. V was clipped by 1 base and J by 3 bases, with 9 bases between them. The CDR3 has 14 amino acids.

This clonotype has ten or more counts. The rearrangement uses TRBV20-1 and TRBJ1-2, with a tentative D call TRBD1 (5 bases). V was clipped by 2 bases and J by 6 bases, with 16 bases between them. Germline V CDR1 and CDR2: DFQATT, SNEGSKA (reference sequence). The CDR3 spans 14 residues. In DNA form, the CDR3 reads TGCAGTGCTAGACCCGGGACGGAGAGGGATGGCTACACCTTC. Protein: CSARPGTERDGYTF.

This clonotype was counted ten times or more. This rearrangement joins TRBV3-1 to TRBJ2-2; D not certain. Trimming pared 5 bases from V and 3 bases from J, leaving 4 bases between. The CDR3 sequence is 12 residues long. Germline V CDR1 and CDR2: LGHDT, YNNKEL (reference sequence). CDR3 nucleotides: TGTGCCAGCAGCTCCTACACCGGGGAGCTGTTTTTT. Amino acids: CASSSYTGELFF.

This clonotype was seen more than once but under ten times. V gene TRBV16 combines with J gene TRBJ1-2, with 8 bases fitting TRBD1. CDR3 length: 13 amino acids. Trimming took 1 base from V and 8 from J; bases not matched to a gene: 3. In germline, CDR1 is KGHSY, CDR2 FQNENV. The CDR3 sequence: CASSQLGQGGYTF. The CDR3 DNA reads TGTGCCAGCAGCCAATTAGGACAGGGAGGCTACACCTTC.

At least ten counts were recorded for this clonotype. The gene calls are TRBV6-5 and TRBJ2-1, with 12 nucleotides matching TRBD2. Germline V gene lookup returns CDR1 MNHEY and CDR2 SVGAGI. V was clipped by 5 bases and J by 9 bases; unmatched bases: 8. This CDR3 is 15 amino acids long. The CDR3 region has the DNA TGTGCCAGCAGTCCTGGACTAGCGGGAAGGGGTGAGCAGTTCTTC. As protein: CASSPGLAGRGEQFF.

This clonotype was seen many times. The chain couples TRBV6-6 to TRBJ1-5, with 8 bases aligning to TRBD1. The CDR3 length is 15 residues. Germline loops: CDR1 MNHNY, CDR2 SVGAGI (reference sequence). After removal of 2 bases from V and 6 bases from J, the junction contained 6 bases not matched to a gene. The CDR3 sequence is CASSYGQGGSQPQHF. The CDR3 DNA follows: TGTGCCAGCAGTTACGGACAGGGAGGGAGTCAGCCCCAGCATTTT.

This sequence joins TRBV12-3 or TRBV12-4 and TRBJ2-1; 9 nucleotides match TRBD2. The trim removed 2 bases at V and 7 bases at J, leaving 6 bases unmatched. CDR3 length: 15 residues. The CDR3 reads CASSLSGGRANEQFF. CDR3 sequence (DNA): TGTGCCAGCAGTTTATCGGGCGGGAGGGCAAATGAGCAGTTCTTC.

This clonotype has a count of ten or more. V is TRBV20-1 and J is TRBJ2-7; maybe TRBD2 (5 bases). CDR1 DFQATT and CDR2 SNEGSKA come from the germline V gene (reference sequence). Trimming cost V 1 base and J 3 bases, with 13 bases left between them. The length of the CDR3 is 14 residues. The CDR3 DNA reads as TGCAGTGCTAGAGGAGGGCTGGGCCTCTACGAGCAGTACTTC. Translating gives CSARGGLGLYEQYF.

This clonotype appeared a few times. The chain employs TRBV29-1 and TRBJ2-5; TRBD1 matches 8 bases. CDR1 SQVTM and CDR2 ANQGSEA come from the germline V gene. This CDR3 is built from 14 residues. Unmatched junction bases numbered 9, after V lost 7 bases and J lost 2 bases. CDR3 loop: CSAWTGQIQETQYF. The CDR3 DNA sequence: TGCAGCGCCTGGACAGGGCAAATTCAAGAGACCCAGTACTTC.

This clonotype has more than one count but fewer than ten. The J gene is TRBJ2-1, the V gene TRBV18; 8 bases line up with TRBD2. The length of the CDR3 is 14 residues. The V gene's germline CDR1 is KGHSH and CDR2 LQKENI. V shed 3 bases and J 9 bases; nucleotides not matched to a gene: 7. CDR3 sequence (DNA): TGTGCCAGCTCACCTACCCGGACTAGCCTTGAGCAGTTCTTC. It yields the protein CASSPTRTSLEQFF.

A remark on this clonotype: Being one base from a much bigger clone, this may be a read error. In nucleotides, the CDR3 is TGTGCCAGCAGCCAGACCCCGGGACAGGGGGCGATGAGAGCTTTCTTT. Protein product: CASSQTPGQGAMRAFF. V is TRBV3-1 and J is TRBJ1-1, with TRBD1 matching 12 bases. The J segment lost 10 bases and the V segment lost 3 bases, leaving 12 bases of the junction unmatched. The CDR3 contains 16 residues. Germline CDR1 is LGHDT and CDR2 is YNNKEL (reference sequence).

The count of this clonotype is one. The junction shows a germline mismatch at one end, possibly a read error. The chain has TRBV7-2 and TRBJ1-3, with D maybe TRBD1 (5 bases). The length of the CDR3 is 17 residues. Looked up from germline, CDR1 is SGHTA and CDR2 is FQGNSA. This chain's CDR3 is CACSLGSPGTSGNTIYF. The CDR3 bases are TGTGCCTGCAGCTTGGGTTCGCCGGGGACCTCTGGAAACACCATATATTTT.

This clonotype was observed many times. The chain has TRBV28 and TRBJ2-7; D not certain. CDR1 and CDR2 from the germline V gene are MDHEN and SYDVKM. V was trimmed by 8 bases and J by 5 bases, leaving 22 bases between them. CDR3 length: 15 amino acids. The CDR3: CASGVGRQPYNEQYF. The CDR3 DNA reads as TGTGCCAGCGGCGTCGGACGACAACCCTACAACGAGCAGTACTTC.

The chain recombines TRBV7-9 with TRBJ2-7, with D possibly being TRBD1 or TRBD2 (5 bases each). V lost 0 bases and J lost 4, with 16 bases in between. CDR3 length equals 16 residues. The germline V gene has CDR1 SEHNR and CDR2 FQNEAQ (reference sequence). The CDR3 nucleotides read TGTGCCAGCAGCTTAGCGGGGGTAGCGTCGAGATACGAGCAGTACTTC. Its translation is CASSLAGVASRYEQYF. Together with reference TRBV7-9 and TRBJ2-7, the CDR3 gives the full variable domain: DTGVSQNPRHKITKRGQNVTFRCDPISEHNRLYWYRQTLGQGPEFLTYFQNEAQLEKSRLLSDRFSAERPKGSFSTLEIQRTEQGDSAMYLCASSLAGVASRYEQYFGPGTRLTVT.

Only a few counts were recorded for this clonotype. For the CDR3, the DNA is TGCAGCGTTGAAAGTCACCTCAACTACAATGAGCAGTTCTTC. This gives the protein CSVESHLNYNEQFF. The V gene is TRBV29-1, the J gene TRBJ2-1; D is unresolved. V dropped 2 bases and J dropped 3 bases, with 11 bases sitting between them. Germline-derived CDR1 and CDR2 are SQVTM and ANQGSEA. This CDR3 has 14 amino acids.

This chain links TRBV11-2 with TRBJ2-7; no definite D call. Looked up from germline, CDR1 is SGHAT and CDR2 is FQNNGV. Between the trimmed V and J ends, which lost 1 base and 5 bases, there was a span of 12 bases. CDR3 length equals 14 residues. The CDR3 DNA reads TGTGCCAGCAGCTTAGTGGTGACAACCCACGAGCAGTACTTC. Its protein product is CASSLVVTTHEQYF.

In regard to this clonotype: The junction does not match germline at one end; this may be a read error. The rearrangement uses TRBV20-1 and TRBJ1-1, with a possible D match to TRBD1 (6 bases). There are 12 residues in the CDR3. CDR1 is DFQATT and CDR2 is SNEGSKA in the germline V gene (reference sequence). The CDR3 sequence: CSARVGDTEGFF. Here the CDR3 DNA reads TGCAGTGCTAGAGTCGGGGACACTGAAGGTTTCTTT.

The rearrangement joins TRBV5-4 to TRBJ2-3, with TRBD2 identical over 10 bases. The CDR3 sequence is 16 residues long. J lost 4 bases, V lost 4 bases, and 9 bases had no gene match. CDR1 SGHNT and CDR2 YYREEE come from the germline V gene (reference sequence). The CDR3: CASSHSSGSFPDTQYF. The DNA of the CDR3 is TGTGCCAGCAGCCACTCTAGCGGGAGTTTCCCAGATACGCAGTATTTT.